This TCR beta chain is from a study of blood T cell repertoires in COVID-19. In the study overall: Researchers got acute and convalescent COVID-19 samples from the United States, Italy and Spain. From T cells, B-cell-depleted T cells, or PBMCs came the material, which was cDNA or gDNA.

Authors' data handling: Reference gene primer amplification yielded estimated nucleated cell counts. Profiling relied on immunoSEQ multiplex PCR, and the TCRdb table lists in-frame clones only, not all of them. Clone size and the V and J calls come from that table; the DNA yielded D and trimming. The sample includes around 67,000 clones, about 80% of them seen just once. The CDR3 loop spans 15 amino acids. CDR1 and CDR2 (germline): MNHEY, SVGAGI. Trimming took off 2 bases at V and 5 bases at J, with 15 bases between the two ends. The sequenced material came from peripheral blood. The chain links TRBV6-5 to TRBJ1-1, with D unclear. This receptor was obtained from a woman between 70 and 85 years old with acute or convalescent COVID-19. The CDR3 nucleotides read TGTGCCAGCAGTTACGGGTCGATGCCACAGACTGAAGCTTTCTTT. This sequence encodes CASSYGSMPQTEAFF.